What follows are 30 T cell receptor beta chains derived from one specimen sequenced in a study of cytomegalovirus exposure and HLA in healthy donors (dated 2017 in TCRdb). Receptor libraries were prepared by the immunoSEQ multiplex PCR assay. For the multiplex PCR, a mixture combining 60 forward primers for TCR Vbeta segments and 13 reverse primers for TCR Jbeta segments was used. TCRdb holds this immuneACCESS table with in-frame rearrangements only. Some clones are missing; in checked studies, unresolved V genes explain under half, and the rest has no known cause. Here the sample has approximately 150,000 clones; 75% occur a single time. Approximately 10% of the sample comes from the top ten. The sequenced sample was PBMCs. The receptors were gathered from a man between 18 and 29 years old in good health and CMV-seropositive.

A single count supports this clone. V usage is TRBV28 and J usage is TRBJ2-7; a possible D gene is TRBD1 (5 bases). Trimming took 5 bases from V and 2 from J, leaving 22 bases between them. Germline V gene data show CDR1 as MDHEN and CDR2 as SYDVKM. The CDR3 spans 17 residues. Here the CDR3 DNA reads TGTGCCAGCAGTCCCCTTGCTGATATCAGGGAAACCTACGAGCAGTACTTC. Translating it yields CASSPLADIRETYEQYF.

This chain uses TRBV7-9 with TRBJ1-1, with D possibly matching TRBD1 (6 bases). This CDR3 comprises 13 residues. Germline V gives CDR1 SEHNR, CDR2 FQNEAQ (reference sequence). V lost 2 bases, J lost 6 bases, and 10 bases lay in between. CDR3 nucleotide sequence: TGTGCCAGCAGCTTAATGACAGGCGCTGAAGCTTTCTTT. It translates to CASSLMTGAEAFF. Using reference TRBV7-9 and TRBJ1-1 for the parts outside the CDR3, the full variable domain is DTGVSQNPRHKITKRGQNVTFRCDPISEHNRLYWYRQTLGQGPEFLTYFQNEAQLEKSRLLSDRFSAERPKGSFSTLEIQRTEQGDSAMYLCASSLMTGAEAFFGQGTRLTVV.

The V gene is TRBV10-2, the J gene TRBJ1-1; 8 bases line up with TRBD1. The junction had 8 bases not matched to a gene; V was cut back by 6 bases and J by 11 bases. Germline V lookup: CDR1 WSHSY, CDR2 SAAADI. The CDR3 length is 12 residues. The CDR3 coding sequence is TGCGCCAGCAGCATAAGCCAGGGGGCGGCTTTCTTT. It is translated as CASSISQGAAFF.

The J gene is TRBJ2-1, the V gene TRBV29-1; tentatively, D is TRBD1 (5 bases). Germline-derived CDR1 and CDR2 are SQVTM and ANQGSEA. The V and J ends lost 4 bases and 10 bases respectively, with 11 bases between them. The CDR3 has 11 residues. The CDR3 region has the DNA TGCAGCGTTGGGCTGGGGCGCGAGCAGTTCTTC. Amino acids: CSVGLGREQFF.

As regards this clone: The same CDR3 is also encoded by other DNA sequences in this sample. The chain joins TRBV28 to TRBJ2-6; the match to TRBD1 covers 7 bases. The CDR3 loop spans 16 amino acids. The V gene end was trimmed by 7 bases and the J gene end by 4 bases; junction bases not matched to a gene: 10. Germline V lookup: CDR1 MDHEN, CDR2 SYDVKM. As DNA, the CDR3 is TGTGCCAGCAACCCAGGGGGACGGCGGGGGGCCAACGTCCTGACTTTC. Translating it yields CASNPGGRRGANVLTF.

The CDR3 here is CASSEALGGRTEAFF. CDR3 DNA sequence: TGTGCCAGCAGTGAAGCGTTGGGGGGTCGTACTGAAGCTTTCTTT. The genes are TRBV2 and TRBJ1-1; D perhaps matches TRBD1 (5 bases). This CDR3 has 15 residues. The germline CDR1 and CDR2 sequences are SNHLY and FYNNEI. V shed 0 bases and J shed 5 bases, with 13 bases lying between them. The entire variable domain, with the rest obtained from reference TRBV2 and TRBJ1-1, is as follows: EPEVTQTPSHQVTQMGQEVILRCVPISNHLYFYWYRQILGQKVEFLVSFYNNEISEKSEIFDDQFSVERPDGSNFTLKIRSTKLEDSAMYFCASSEALGGRTEAFFGQGTRLTVV.

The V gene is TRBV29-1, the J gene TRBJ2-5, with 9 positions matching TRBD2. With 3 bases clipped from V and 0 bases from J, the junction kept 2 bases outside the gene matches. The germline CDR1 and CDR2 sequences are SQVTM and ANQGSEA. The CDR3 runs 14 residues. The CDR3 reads CSVDLAGYQETQYF. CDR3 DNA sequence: TGCAGCGTTGACCTAGCGGGATACCAAGAGACCCAGTACTTC.

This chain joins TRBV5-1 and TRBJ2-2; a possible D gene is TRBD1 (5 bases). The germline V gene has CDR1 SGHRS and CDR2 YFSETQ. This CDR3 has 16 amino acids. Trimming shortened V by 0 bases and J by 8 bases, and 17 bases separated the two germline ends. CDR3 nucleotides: TGCGCCAGCAGCTTGGCAGGGTCCTACAACTCGGGGGAGCTGTTTTTT. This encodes CASSLAGSYNSGELFF.

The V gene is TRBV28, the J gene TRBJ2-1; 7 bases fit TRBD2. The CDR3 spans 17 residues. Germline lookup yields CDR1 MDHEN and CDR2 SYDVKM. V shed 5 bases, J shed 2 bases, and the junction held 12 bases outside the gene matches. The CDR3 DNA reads TGTGCCAGCAGTCCGCGGGGGTTGGCGGGTGCCTACAATGAGCAGTTCTTC. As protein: CASSPRGLAGAYNEQFF.

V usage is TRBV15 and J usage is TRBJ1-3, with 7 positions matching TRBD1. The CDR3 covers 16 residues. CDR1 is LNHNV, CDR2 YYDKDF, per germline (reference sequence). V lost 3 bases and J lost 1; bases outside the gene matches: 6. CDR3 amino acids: CATSRRQGPSGNTIYF. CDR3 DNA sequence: TGTGCCACCAGCAGGAGACAGGGACCTTCTGGAAACACCATATATTTT.

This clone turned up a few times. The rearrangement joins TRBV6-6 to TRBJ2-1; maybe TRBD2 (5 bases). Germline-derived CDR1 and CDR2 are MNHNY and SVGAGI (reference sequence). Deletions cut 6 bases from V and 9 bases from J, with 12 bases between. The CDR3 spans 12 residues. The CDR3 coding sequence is TGTGCCAGCAGCCACACTAGGAGTGAGCAGTTCTTC. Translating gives CASSHTRSEQFF.

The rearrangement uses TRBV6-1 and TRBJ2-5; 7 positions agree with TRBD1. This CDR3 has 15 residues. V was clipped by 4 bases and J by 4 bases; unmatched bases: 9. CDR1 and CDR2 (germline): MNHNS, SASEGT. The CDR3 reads CASSGGTDYGETQYF. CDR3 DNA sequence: TGTGCCAGCAGTGGTGGGACAGATTATGGAGAGACCCAGTACTTC.

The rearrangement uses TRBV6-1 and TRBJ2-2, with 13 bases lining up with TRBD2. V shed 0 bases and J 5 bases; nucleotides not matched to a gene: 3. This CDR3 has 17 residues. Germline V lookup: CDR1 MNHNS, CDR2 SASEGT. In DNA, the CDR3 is TGTGCCAGCAGTGAAGCTAGACTAGCGGGAGGAACCGGGGAGCTGTTTTTT. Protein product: CASSEARLAGGTGELFF.

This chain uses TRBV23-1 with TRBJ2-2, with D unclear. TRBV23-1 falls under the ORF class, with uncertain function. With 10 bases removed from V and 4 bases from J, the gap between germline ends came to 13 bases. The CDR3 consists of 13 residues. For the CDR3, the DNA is TGCGCCACAGCCGCCGGGTTCACCGGGGAGCTGTTTTTT. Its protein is CATAAGFTGELFF.

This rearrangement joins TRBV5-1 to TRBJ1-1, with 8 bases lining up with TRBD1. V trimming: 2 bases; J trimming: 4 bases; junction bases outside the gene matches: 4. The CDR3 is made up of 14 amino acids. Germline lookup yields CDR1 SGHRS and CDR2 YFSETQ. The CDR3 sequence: CASSFQGAGTEAFF. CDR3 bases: TGCGCCAGCAGCTTTCAGGGGGCAGGCACTGAAGCTTTCTTT.

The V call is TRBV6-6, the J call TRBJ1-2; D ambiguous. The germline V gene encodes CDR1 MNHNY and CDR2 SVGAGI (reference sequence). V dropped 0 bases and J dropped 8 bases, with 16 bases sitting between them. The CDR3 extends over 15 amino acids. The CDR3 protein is CASSYSPETKEGYTF. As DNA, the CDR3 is TGTGCCAGCAGTTACTCGCCAGAGACAAAGGAAGGCTACACCTTC.

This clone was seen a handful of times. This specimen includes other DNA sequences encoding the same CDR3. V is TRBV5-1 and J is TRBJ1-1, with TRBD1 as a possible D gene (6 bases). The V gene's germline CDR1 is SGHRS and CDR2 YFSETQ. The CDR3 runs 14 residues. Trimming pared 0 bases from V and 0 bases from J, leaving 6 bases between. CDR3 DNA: TGCGCCAGCAGCTTGGGACAGGTGAACACTGAAGCTTTCTTT. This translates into CASSLGQVNTEAFF.

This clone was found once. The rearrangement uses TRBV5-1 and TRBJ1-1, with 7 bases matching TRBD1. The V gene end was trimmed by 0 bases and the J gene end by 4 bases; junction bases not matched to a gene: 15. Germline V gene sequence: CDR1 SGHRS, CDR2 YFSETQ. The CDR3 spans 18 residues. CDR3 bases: TGCGCCAGCAGCTTGGCCCTTCTCCAGGGGGATAGAGTCACTGAAGCTTTCTTT. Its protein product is CASSLALLQGDRVTEAFF.

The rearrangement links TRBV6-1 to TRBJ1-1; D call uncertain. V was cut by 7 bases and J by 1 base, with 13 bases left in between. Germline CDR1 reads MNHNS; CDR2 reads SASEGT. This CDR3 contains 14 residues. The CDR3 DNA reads TGTGCCAGCACCCAGGTGTATGGGAACACTGAAGCTTTCTTT. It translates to CASTQVYGNTEAFF.

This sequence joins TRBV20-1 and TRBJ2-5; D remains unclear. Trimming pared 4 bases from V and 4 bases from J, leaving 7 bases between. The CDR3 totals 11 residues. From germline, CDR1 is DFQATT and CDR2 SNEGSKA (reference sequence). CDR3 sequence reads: CSAIRVETQYF. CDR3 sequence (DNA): TGCAGTGCTATCCGGGTAGAGACCCAGTACTTC.

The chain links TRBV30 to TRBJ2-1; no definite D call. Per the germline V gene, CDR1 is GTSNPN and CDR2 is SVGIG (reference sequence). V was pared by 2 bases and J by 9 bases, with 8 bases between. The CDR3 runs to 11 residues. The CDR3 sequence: CAWSYGFEQFF. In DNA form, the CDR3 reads TGTGCCTGGAGTTATGGCTTTGAGCAGTTCTTC.

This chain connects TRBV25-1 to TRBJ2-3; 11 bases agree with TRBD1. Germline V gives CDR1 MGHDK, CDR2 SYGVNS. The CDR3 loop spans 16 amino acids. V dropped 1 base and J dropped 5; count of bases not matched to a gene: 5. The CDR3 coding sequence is TGTGCCAGCAGTGAATCGGGACAGGGGGTCAGAGATACGCAGTATTTT. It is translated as CASSESGQGVRDTQYF.

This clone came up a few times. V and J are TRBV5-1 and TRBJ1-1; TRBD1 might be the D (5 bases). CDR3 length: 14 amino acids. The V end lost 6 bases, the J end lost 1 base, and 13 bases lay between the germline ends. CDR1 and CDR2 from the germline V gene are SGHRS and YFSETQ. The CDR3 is CASIKGVGNTEAFF. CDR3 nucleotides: TGCGCCAGCATTAAAGGGGTTGGGAACACTGAAGCTTTCTTT.

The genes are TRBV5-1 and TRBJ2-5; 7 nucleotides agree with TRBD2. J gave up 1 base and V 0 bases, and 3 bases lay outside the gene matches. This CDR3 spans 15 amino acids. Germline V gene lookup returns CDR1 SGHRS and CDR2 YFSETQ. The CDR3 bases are TGCGCCAGCAGCTTGGGCGGGAGCCCCCAAGAGACCCAGTACTTC. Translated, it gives CASSLGGSPQETQYF.

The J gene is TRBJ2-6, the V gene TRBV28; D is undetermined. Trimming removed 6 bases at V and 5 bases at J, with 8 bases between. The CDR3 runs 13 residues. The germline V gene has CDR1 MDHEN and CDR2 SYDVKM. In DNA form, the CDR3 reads TGTGCCAGCAGCCCGAGCTGGGCCAACGTCCTGACTTTC. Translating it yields CASSPSWANVLTF.

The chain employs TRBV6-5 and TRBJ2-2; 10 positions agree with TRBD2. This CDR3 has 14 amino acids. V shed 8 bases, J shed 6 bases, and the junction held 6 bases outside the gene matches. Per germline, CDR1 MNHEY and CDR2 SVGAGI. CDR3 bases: TGTGCCAGCGCCCCAGCGGGAGGGCCCGGGGAGCTGTTTTTT. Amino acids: CASAPAGGPGELFF.

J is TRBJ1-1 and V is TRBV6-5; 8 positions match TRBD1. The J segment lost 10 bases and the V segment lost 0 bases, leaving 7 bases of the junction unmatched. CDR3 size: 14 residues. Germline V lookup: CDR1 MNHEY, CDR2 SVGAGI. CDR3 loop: CASSYSPGGIGAFF. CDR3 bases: TGTGCCAGCAGTTACTCCCCAGGGGGCATAGGAGCTTTCTTT.

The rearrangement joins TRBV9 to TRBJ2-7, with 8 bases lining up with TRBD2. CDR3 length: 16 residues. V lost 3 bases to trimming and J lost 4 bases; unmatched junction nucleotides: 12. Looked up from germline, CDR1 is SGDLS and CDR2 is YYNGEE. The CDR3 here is CASSGGLAHEGYEQYF. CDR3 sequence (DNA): TGTGCCAGCAGCGGAGGACTAGCCCACGAGGGATACGAGCAGTACTTC. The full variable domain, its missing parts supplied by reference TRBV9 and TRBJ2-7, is DSGVTQTPKHLITATGQRVTLRCSPRSGDLSVYWYQQSLDQGLQFLIQYYNGEERAKGNILERFSAQQFPDLHSELNLSSLELGDSALYFCASSGGLAHEGYEQYFGPGTRLTVT.

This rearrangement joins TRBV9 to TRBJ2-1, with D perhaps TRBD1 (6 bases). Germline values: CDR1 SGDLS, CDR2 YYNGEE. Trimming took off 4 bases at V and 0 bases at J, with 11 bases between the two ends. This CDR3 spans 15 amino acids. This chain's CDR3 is CASSLDSSSYNEQFF. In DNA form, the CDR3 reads TGTGCCAGCAGCTTGGACAGCAGCTCCTACAATGAGCAGTTCTTC. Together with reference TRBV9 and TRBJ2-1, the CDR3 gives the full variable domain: DSGVTQTPKHLITATGQRVTLRCSPRSGDLSVYWYQQSLDQGLQFLIQYYNGEERAKGNILERFSAQQFPDLHSELNLSSLELGDSALYFCASSLDSSSYNEQFFGPGTRLTVL.

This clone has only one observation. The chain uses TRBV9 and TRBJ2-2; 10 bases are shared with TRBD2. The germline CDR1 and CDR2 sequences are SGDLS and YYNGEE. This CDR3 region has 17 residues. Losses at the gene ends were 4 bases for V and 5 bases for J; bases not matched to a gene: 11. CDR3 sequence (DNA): TGTGCCAGCAGCCCGGGCCCGGGACTAGCGCTGACCGGGGAGCTGTTTTTT. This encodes CASSPGPGLALTGELFF.